These T cell receptor beta chains were read from a single sample in a study of T cells in Graves' hyperthyroidism and ophthalmopathy. In TCRdb, the multiplex PCR reads were re-called with MiXCR into one record per CDR3 protein. In the table there are 300,000 to 450,000 distinct CDR3 sequences, roughly 14% of which are singletons. The sample taken for sequencing was blood. Source of these receptors: a woman aged 55-69 years with Graves' hyperthyroidism. CDR3s include the opening cysteine and the closing phenylalanine or tryptophan. A D gene is named only where the DNA matches it firmly. Size values are once, few and many counts, or a class for expanded clones, and some rows have none.

>TRBD2|NA|TRBJ2-5|TRBV5-1
CASSPSGTSGSWETQYF
TGCGCCAGCAGCCCGTCCGGGACTAGCGGGAGTTGGGAGACCCAGTACTTC
>TRBD2|many|TRBJ2-1|TRBV30
CAWSVDGREAQFF
TGTGCCTGGAGTGTAGACGGGAGGGAGGCGCAGTTCTTC
>TRBD2|few|TRBJ2-1|TRBV27
CASSTSGIRQFF
TGTGCCAGCAGTACTAGCGGGATACGACAGTTCTTC
>NA|many|TRBJ2-6|TRBV10-3
CAISESLGSGANVLTF
TGTGCCATCAGTGAGTCGTTGGGCTCTGGGGCCAACGTCCTGACTTTC
>TRBD2|many|TRBJ2-1|TRBV7-9
CASGLAGANEQFF
TGTGCCAGCGGGCTAGCGGGGGCCAATGAGCAGTTCTTC
>NA|many|TRBJ1-2|TRBV2
CASSLTDPYGYTF
TGTGCCAGCAGCCTGACAGACCCTTATGGCTACACCTTC
>TRBD1|many|TRBJ1-2|TRBV27
CASSKDRGETYGYTF
TGTGCCAGCAGTAAAGACAGGGGAGAGACGTATGGCTACACCTTC
>NA|few|TRBJ2-1|TRBV5-1
CASRLGSAAYNEQFF
TGCGCCAGCCGCTTGGGGTCAGCGGCCTACAATGAGCAGTTCTTC
>TRBD1|many|TRBJ1-1|TRBV12-3/TRBV12-4
CASSLSGGKGTEAFF
TGTGCCAGCAGTCTATCAGGGGGCAAGGGCACTGAAGCTTTCTTT
>NA|few|TRBJ1-3|TRBV28
CASGQYSGNTIYF
TGTGCCAGTGGACAGTACTCTGGAAACACCATATATTTT
>TRBD1|many|TRBJ2-3|TRBV11-3
CASRARGSDTQYF
TGTGCCAGCAGGGCCAGGGGGTCAGATACGCAGTATTTT
>NA|many|TRBJ2-1|TRBV20-1
CSATPAGQHEQFF
TGCAGTGCTACCCCCGCGGGTCAGCATGAGCAGTTCTTC
>TRBD1|many|TRBJ2-7|TRBV20-1
CSATTPGTGVHEQYF
TGCAGTGCCACGACTCCCGGGACAGGGGTCCACGAGCAGTACTTC
>NA|many|TRBJ2-5|TRBV10-3
CAISDEGAGGETQYF
TGTGCCATCAGTGATGAGGGGGCGGGAGGAGAGACCCAGTACTTC
>NA|many|TRBJ2-1|TRBV2
CASSRTDSYNEQFF
TGTGCCAGCAGCAGGACAGACTCCTACAATGAGCAGTTCTTC
>NA|many|TRBJ1-4|TRBV28
CASSLSGDGEKLFF
TGTGCCAGCAGTTTATCGGGGGATGGAGAAAAACTGTTTTTT
>NA|many|TRBJ2-1|TRBV30
CAWKSLGSSYNEQFF
TGTGCCTGGAAATCCCTAGGGTCCTCCTACAATGAGCAGTTCTTC
>TRBD2|NA|TRBJ2-2|TRBV11-2
CASSPRTSGNTGELFF
TGTGCCAGCAGCCCGAGGACTAGCGGGAACACCGGGGAGCTGTTTTTT
>NA|NA|TRBJ1-6|TRBV19
CASSTDQGSGSPLHF
TGTGCCAGTAGTACCGATCAGGGGTCGGGCTCACCCCTCCACTTT
>NA|few|TRBJ1-3|TRBV19
CASRGVSSGNTIYF
TGTGCCAGTCGTGGCGTAAGCTCTGGAAACACCATATATTTT
>TRBD1|NA|TRBJ2-7|TRBV29-1
CSVQQGAISYEQYF
TGCAGCGTTCAACAGGGGGCGATTTCCTACGAGCAGTACTTC
>NA|many|TRBJ1-2|TRBV7-2
CASSTDSLYGYTF
TGTGCCAGCAGCACGGACAGCTTATATGGCTACACCTTC
>NA|NA|TRBJ1-1|TRBV14
CASSLGSWFGGGGTEAFF
TGTGCCAGCAGCCTCGGTTCTTGGTTCGGAGGGGGGGGGACTGAAGCTTTCTTT
>NA|many|TRBJ1-5|TRBV5-1
CASSLGIGGDQPQHF
TGCGCCAGCAGCTTGGGTATCGGGGGCGATCAGCCCCAGCATTTT
>NA|NA|TRBJ1-1|TRBV7-9
CASSWTYDTEAFF
TGTGCCAGCAGTTGGACTTATGACACTGAAGCTTTCTTT
>NA|many|TRBJ2-7|TRBV5-1
CASSLVPGRAEQYF
TGCGCCAGCAGCTTGGTACCGGGACGGGCCGAGCAGTACTTC
>NA|NA|TRBJ1-2|TRBV11-2
CASSLANRDYGYTF
TGTGCCAGCAGCTTAGCGAACAGGGATTATGGCTACACCTTC
>NA|few|TRBJ1-4|TRBV2
CASRIPGGREKLFF
TGTGCCAGCAGAATACCCGGGGGGCGCGAAAAACTGTTTTTT
>NA|many|TRBJ1-5|TRBV2
CASSEIRSNQPQHF
TGTGCCAGCAGCGAGATCAGGAGCAATCAGCCCCAGCATTTT
>NA|many|TRBJ2-3|TRBV7-2
CASSTPVSDTQYF
TGTGCCAGCAGCACTCCGGTTTCAGATACGCAGTATTTT
>NA|many|TRBJ2-7|TRBV2
CASRRILSSYEQYF
TGTGCCAGCAGGAGGATTCTATCCTCCTACGAGCAGTACTTC
>NA|many|TRBJ2-3|TRBV20-1
CSAQGPSMDTQYF
TGCAGTGCCCAGGGGCCTAGCATGGATACGCAGTATTTT
>NA|many|TRBJ1-5|TRBV6-2/TRBV6-3
CASSFPGPQHF
TGTGCCAGCAGTTTCCCGGGGCCCCAGCATTTT
>NA|many|TRBJ1-1|TRBV3-1
CASSQGSGGTEAFF
TGTGCCAGCAGCCAAGGGTCCGGGGGGACTGAAGCTTTCTTT
>NA|many|TRBJ1-2|TRBV27
CASGQGFWDGYTF
TGTGCCAGCGGGCAGGGGTTTTGGGATGGCTACACCTTC
>NA|many|TRBJ2-7|TRBV27
CASSLSPGNLTYTYEQYF
TGTGCCAGCAGTTTATCGCCGGGGAACCTAACTTATACCTACGAGCAGTACTTC
>NA|many|TRBJ2-1|TRBV2
CASRESNRADSYNEQFF
TGTGCCAGCAGGGAATCAAACAGGGCAGATTCCTACAATGAGCAGTTCTTC
>NA|NA|TRBJ1-2|TRBV20-1
CSAPLGWDGYTF
TGCAGTGCTCCTCTAGGCTGGGATGGCTACACCTTC
>TRBD2|many|TRBJ2-7|TRBV28
CASTLAGSSYEQYF
TGTGCCAGCACACTAGCGGGTAGCTCCTACGAGCAGTACTTC
>NA|few|TRBJ2-3|TRBV7-2
CASSVDYSADTQYF
TGTGCCAGCAGTGTAGATTACAGCGCAGATACGCAGTATTTT
>NA|many|TRBJ1-2|TRBV6-1
CASRPRYRDDYGYTF
TGTGCCAGCAGACCCCGGTACCGGGACGACTATGGCTACACCTTC
>TRBD1|few|TRBJ2-2|TRBV9
CASSERDRSNTGELFF
TGTGCCAGCAGCGAACGGGACAGAAGCAACACCGGGGAGCTGTTTTTT
>TRBD1|many|TRBJ2-3|TRBV20-1
CSARGLPSRDRGPDTQYF
TGCAGTGCTAGAGGTTTACCCAGCCGGGACAGGGGGCCAGATACGCAGTATTTT
>TRBD2|NA|TRBJ2-1|TRBV14
CASSPLAGLNEQFF
TGTGCCAGCAGCCCCCTAGCGGGCCTCAATGAGCAGTTCTTC
>NA|many|TRBJ2-7|TRBV7-2
CAVTAENYEQYF
TGTGCCGTTACAGCGGAGAACTACGAGCAGTACTTC
>NA|many|TRBJ2-2|TRBV7-2
CARRSGPGELFF
TGTGCCCGCCGGTCCGGACCCGGGGAGCTGTTTTTT
>TRBD1|few|TRBJ2-5|TRBV28
CANNRGQAGGETQYF
TGTGCCAACAACCGGGGACAGGCCGGAGGAGAGACCCAGTACTTC
>NA|many|TRBJ1-1|TRBV30
CAWRVTSGYTEAFF
TGTGCCTGGAGAGTTACCTCAGGATACACTGAAGCTTTCTTT
>NA|few|TRBJ2-1|TRBV24-1
CATSKTQNVGYNEQFF
TGTGCCACCAGTAAGACTCAGAACGTGGGGTACAATGAGCAGTTCTTC
>NA|once|TRBJ2-5|TRBV4-2
CASSQFFGETQYF
NA
>TRBD2|NA|TRBJ2-3|TRBV29-1
CSVALAGDKDTQYF
TGCAGCGTTGCACTAGCGGGAGATAAAGATACGCAGTATTTT
>TRBD1|few|TRBJ1-6|TRBV30
CAWSAPLFYRGTSYNSPLHF
TGTGCCTGGAGTGCCCCTCTATTTTACAGGGGAACCTCCTATAATTCACCCCTCCACTTT
>TRBD2|many|TRBJ2-1|TRBV5-6
CASSLAGSRGDEQFF
TGTGCCAGCAGCTTGGCCGGATCCCGGGGGGATGAGCAGTTCTTC